Shown below are 21 T cell receptor beta chains from a single sample sequenced in a study of blood T cell repertoires in COVID-19. Repertoires were generated with immunoSEQ multiplex PCR, while TCRdb's copy carries only in-frame clones and drops some. This sample yields approximately 260,000 clones, of which roughly 80% are seen a single time; about 4.9% belongs to the top ten. Sequencing was carried out using peripheral blood. The receptor source for this set is a man aged 55 to 70 who had recovered from COVID-19.

This clone was picked up a small number of times. This chain links TRBV4-2 with TRBJ1-5; D not certain. Germline CDR1 reads LGHNA; CDR2 reads YNFKEQ. The CDR3 consists of 15 residues. V lost 1 base to trimming and J lost 4 bases, with 11 bases between them. The CDR3 spells CASSQVIAGNQPQHF. The CDR3, as DNA: TGTGCCAGCAGCCAAGTAATAGCCGGGAATCAGCCCCAGCATTTT.

V gene TRBV19 combines with J gene TRBJ2-1, with TRBD1 matching 8 bases. The CDR3 consists of 15 residues. V lost 4 bases and J lost 8; bases outside the gene matches: 10. The germline CDR1 and CDR2 sequences are LNHDA and SQIVND (reference sequence). CDR3: CASSTGDRLGDEQFF. The CDR3 nucleotides read TGTGCCAGTAGTACCGGGGACAGGTTGGGAGATGAGCAGTTCTTC. The full variable domain, its missing parts supplied by reference TRBV19 and TRBJ2-1, is DGGITQSPKYLFRKEGQNVTLSCEQNLNHDAMYWYRQDPGQGLRLIYYSQIVNDFQKGDIAEGYSVSREKKESFPLTVTSAQKNPTAFYLCASSTGDRLGDEQFFGPGTRLTVL.

This clone was seen once. The V call is TRBV29-1, the J call TRBJ2-2, with TRBD2 as a possible D gene (6 bases). Trimming pared 7 bases from V and 5 bases from J, leaving 23 bases between. The germline gives CDR1 SQVTM, CDR2 ANQGSEA. The CDR3 loop spans 16 amino acids. CDR3 loop: CSAGADGSVGTGELFF. In DNA form, the CDR3 reads TGCAGCGCCGGGGCGGACGGGAGTGTCGGAACCGGGGAGCTGTTTTTT.

This clone was observed a handful of times. The rearrangement links TRBV2 to TRBJ2-7; tentative D call: TRBD2 (6 bases). Germline CDR1 reads SNHLY; CDR2 reads FYNNEI. V shed 8 bases and J shed 2 bases, with 16 bases lying between them. There are 14 residues in the CDR3. The CDR3 sequence: CASQSGPNPYEQYF. CDR3 in DNA: TGTGCCAGCCAAAGCGGGCCAAACCCCTACGAGCAGTACTTC.

This rearrangement joins TRBV29-1 to TRBJ2-3, with 9 bases fitting TRBD2. The J segment lost 2 bases and the V segment lost 7 bases, leaving 4 bases of the junction unmatched. The germline V gene has CDR1 SQVTM and CDR2 ANQGSEA. The CDR3 has 13 amino acids. The CDR3 region has the DNA TGCAGCGGGAGCGGGAGGATCACAGATACGCAGTATTTT. Encoded protein: CSGSGRITDTQYF.

The J gene is TRBJ2-7, the V gene TRBV19; a possible D gene is TRBD1 (5 bases). V shed 3 bases and J shed 9 bases, with 21 bases lying between them. Germline CDR1 reads LNHDA; CDR2 reads SQIVND (reference sequence). This CDR3 comprises 15 residues. CDR3 protein: CASSISTQGTFGQYF. The CDR3 DNA sequence: TGTGCCAGTAGTATCTCGACTCAGGGTACGTTTGGGCAGTACTTC.

This sequence joins TRBV6-2 or TRBV6-3 and TRBJ1-1; no clear D gene. Germline CDR1 is MNHEY and CDR2 is SVGEGT. V lost 2 bases and J 0 bases, leaving 4 bases between the germline ends. The CDR3 contains 13 residues. The CDR3: CASSYEVNTEAFF. The CDR3 nucleotides are TGTGCCAGCAGTTACGAGGTGAACACTGAAGCTTTCTTT.

Only a few counts were recorded for this clone. This chain links TRBV14 with TRBJ1-1; D remains unclear. Germline lookup yields CDR1 SGHDN and CDR2 FVKESK. V lost 4 bases and J 2 bases, leaving 11 bases between the germline ends. This CDR3 region has 14 residues. The CDR3 loop reads CASSLPGANTEAFF. As DNA, the CDR3 is TGTGCCAGCAGCCTCCCGGGAGCTAACACTGAAGCTTTCTTT.

This clone occurred a few times. The chain links TRBV30 to TRBJ2-1; 7 bases agree with TRBD2. CDR3 size: 19 residues. Trimming removed 1 base from V and 5 bases from J; junction bases left unmatched: 20. The germline gives CDR1 GTSNPN, CDR2 SVGIG (reference sequence). The CDR3 region has the DNA TGTGCCTGGAGTGATTTTTTTAAGCTAGCGGCACCACCTCACAATGAGCAGTTCTTC. This encodes CAWSDFFKLAAPPHNEQFF.

The chain employs TRBV15 and TRBJ1-6; possible D gene TRBD1, 6 bases. This CDR3 spans 16 amino acids. Germline CDR1 LNHNV, CDR2 YYDKDF (reference sequence). The germline V and J ends were trimmed by 1 base and 5 bases, with 12 bases remaining between them. CDR3 in DNA: TGTGCCACCAGCAGAGGCCCAGGGGAAAATAATTCACCCCTCCACTTT. Amino acid sequence: CATSRGPGENNSPLHF.

The V and J genes are TRBV6-5 and TRBJ1-1; no clear D gene. V gave up 0 bases and J gave up 5 bases, with 16 bases separating them. There are 16 residues in the CDR3. Germline V gene lookup returns CDR1 MNHEY and CDR2 SVGAGI. This CDR3 reads CASSYSTLLPGTEAFF. The CDR3 nucleotides are TGTGCCAGCAGTTACTCAACTCTCCTCCCGGGGACTGAAGCTTTCTTT.

V gene TRBV6-5 combines with J gene TRBJ1-5; weak D call: TRBD1 (6 bases). V was pared by 6 bases and J by 4 bases, with 16 bases between. The germline V gene encodes CDR1 MNHEY and CDR2 SVGAGI. This CDR3 contains 15 residues. For the CDR3, the DNA is TGTGCCAGCAGAGAGGTGGGGGCATGGAATCAGCCCCAGCATTTT. This translates into CASREVGAWNQPQHF.

This rearrangement joins TRBV3-1 (or the pseudogene TRBV3-2) to TRBJ1-1, with D perhaps TRBD1 (6 bases). V was shortened by 5 bases and J by 4 bases, with 23 bases between the two germline ends. Germline CDR1 reads LGHDT; CDR2 reads YNNKEL (reference sequence). This CDR3 has 17 residues. The chain's CDR3 is CASSSMGGAARFTEAFF. The CDR3 DNA follows: TGTGCCAGCAGCTCCATGGGGGGGGCGGCTCGGTTCACTGAAGCTTTCTTT.

This clone has a single count. The chain has TRBV7-9 and TRBJ1-1, with 8 bases aligning to TRBD1. This CDR3 has 14 amino acids. Germline trimming cut 1 base from V and 5 bases from J; bases unmatched to any gene: 3. The germline V gene encodes CDR1 SEHNR and CDR2 FQNEAQ (reference sequence). The CDR3 loop is CASSLGTGSTEAFF. CDR3 nucleotides: TGTGCCAGCAGCTTAGGGACAGGGTCGACTGAAGCTTTCTTT.

This clone came up once. This rearrangement joins TRBV6-1 to TRBJ2-7, with 9 nucleotides matching TRBD1. The CDR3 extends over 15 amino acids. Per germline, CDR1 MNHNS and CDR2 SASEGT. The V and J ends lost 3 bases and 2 bases, in that order; junction bases with no gene match: 5. The CDR3 DNA is TGTGCCAGCAGTGAGCTCTGGACAGGGGCCTACGAGCAGTACTTC. It codes for CASSELWTGAYEQYF.

This chain links TRBV5-1 with TRBJ2-3; 14 bases fit TRBD2. The CDR3 consists of 16 residues. Losses at the gene ends were 4 bases for V and 5 bases for J; bases not matched to a gene: 6. The germline V gene has CDR1 SGHRS and CDR2 YFSETQ. CDR3 amino acids: CASSLGLAGVGDTQYF. DNA of the CDR3: TGCGCCAGCAGCCTGGGACTAGCGGGGGTTGGAGATACGCAGTATTTT.

The rearrangement uses TRBV7-9 and TRBJ2-5; TRBD2 aligns across 13 bases. CDR1 is SEHNR, CDR2 FQNEAQ, per germline (reference sequence). CDR3 size: 15 residues. The ends lost 5 bases at V and 1 base at J; junction bases unmatched: 1. CDR3 bases: TGTGCCAGCAGCAGACTAGCGGGGGGCCAAGAGACCCAGTACTTC. It translates to CASSRLAGGQETQYF.

The V call is TRBV19, the J call TRBJ1-1; TRBD1 matches at 7 bases. Germline assignment: CDR1 LNHDA and CDR2 SQIVND (reference sequence). The CDR3 extends over 16 amino acids. V dropped 2 bases and J dropped 0; count of bases not matched to a gene: 6. CDR3 residues: CASSINPGQMNTEAFF. The CDR3 coding sequence is TGTGCCAGTAGTATAAATCCGGGACAGATGAACACTGAAGCTTTCTTT.

The gene calls are TRBV18 and TRBJ2-3; 7 bases line up with TRBD1. Germline assignment: CDR1 KGHSH and CDR2 LQKENI. V lost 2 bases, J lost 3 bases, and 5 bases stayed unmatched. CDR3 size: 15 residues. The CDR3 spells CASSPKGGLTDTQYF. CDR3 nucleotide sequence: TGTGCCAGCTCACCAAAAGGGGGCTTAACAGATACGCAGTATTTT.

This chain uses TRBV11-2 with TRBJ2-2; maybe TRBD2 (5 bases). The ends were cut back, 0 bases at V and 5 bases at J, with 7 bases in the middle. Germline CDR1 and CDR2: SGHAT and FQNNGV. The CDR3 loop spans 14 amino acids. The CDR3 protein is CASSLDGSTGELFF. The CDR3 bases are TGTGCCAGCAGCTTAGATGGGAGTACCGGGGAGCTGTTTTTT.

This chain connects TRBV6-4 to TRBJ2-3; 8 bases agree with TRBD1. Trimming cost V 5 bases and J 5 bases; bases outside gene matches: 6. Germline CDR1 is MRHNA and CDR2 is SNTAGT. The CDR3 runs to 14 residues. CDR3 protein: CASSTQGAEDTQYF. CDR3 sequence (DNA): TGTGCCAGCAGTACGCAGGGGGCGGAAGATACGCAGTATTTT.